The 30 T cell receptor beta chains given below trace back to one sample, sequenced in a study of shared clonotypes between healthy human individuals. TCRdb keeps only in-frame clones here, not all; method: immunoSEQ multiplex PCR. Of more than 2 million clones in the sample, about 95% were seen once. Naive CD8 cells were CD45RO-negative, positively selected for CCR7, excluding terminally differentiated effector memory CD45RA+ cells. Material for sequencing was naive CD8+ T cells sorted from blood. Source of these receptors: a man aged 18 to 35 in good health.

CDR3 residues: CASSLSYEAFF. Here the CDR3 DNA reads TGTGCCAGCAGCTTGAGTTATGAAGCTTTCTTT. The chain links TRBV5-8 to TRBJ1-1; D remains ambiguous. Looked up from germline, CDR1 is SGHTS and CDR2 is YDEGEE. V was cut by 1 base and J by 7 bases, with 5 bases left in between. The CDR3 runs 11 residues.

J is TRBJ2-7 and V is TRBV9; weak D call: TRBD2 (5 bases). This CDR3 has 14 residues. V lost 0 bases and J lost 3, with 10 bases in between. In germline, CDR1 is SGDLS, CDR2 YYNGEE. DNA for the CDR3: TGTGCCAGCAGCGTAGAGTCCGGGAACTACGAGCAGTACTTC. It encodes CASSVESGNYEQYF.

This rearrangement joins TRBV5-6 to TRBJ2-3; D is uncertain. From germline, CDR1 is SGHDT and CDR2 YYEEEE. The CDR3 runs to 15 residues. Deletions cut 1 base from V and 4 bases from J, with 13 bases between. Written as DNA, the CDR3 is TGTGCCAGCAGCTTGAACAGCCCTCTCCCAGATACGCAGTATTTT. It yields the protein CASSLNSPLPDTQYF.

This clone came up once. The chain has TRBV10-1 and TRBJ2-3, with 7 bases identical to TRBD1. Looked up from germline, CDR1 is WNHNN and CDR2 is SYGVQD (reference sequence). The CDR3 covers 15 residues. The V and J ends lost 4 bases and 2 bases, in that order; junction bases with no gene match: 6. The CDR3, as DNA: TGCGCCAGCAGTGCTAACAGGGGAAACACAGATACGCAGTATTTT. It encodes CASSANRGNTDTQYF.

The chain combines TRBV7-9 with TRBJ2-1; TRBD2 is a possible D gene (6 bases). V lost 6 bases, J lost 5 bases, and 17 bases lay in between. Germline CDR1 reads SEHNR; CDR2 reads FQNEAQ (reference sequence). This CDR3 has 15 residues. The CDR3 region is CASSFLGGDDNEQFF. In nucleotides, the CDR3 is TGTGCCAGCAGTTTCCTCGGAGGGGATGACAATGAGCAGTTCTTC.

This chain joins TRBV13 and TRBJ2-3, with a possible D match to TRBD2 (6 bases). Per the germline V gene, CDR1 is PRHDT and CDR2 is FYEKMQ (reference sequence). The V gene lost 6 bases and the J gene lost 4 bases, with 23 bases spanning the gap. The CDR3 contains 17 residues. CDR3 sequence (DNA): TGTGCCAGCAGTTCCCGCGGCGGGACTCGTTCCGCAGATACGCAGTATTTT. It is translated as CASSSRGGTRSADTQYF.

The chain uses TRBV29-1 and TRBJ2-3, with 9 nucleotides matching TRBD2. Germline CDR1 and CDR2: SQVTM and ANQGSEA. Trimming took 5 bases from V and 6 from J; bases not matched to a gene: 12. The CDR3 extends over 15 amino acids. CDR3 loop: CSVWVSGSSGDTQYF. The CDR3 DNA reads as TGCAGCGTTTGGGTTAGCGGGAGCTCTGGGGATACGCAGTATTTT.

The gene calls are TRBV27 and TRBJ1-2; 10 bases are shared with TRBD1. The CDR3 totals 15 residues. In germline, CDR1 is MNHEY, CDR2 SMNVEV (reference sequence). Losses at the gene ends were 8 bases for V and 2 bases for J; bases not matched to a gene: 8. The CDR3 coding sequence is TGTGCCAGCGCCCTGGCGGGACAGGGGAACTATGGCTACACCTTC. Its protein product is CASALAGQGNYGYTF.

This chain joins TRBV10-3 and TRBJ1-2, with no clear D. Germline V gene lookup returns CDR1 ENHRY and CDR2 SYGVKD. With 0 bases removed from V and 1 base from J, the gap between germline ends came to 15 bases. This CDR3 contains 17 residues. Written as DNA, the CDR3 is TGTGCCATCAGTGAGTCGGGTAGTGAGTACAGTAACTATGGCTACACCTTC. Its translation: CAISESGSEYSNYGYTF.

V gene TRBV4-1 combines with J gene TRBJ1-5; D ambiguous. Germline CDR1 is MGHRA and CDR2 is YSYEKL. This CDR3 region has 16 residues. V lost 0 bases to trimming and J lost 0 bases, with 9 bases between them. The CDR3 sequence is CASSQESDYSNQPQHF. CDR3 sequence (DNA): TGCGCCAGCAGCCAAGAGTCTGATTATAGCAATCAGCCCCAGCATTTT.

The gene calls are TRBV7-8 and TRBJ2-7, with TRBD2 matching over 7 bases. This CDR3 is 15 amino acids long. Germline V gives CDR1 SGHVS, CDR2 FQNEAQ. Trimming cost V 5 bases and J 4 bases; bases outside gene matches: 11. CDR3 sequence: CASSPWASGLYEQYF. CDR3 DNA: TGTGCCAGCAGCCCATGGGCTAGCGGTCTGTACGAGCAGTACTTC.

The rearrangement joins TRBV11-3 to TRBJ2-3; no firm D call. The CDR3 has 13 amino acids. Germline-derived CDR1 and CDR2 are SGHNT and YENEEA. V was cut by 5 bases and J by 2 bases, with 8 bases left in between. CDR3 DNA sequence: TGTGCCAGCAGCACCTGGCCCACAGATACGCAGTATTTT. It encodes CASSTWPTDTQYF.

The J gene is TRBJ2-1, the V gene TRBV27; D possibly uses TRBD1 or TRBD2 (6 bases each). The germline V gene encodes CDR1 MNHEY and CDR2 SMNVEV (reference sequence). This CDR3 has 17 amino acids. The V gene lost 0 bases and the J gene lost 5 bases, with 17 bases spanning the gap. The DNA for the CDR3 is TGTGCCAGCAGTTTATCCGGGGGCCGCTCCCTGAACAATGAGCAGTTCTTC. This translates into CASSLSGGRSLNNEQFF.

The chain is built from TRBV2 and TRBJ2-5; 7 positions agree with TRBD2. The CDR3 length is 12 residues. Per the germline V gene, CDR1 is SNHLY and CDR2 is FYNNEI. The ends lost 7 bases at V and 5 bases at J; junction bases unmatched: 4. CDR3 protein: CASKREGETQYF. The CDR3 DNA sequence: TGTGCCAGCAAGCGGGAAGGGGAGACCCAGTACTTC.

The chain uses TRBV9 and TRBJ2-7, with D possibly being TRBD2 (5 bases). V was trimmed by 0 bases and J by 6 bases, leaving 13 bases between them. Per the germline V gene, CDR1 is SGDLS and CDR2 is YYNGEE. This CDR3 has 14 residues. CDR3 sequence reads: CASSVEAGISEQYF. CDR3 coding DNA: TGTGCCAGCAGCGTAGAGGCGGGTATTAGCGAGCAGTACTTC. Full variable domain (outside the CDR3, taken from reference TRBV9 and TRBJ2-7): DSGVTQTPKHLITATGQRVTLRCSPRSGDLSVYWYQQSLDQGLQFLIQYYNGEERAKGNILERFSAQQFPDLHSELNLSSLELGDSALYFCASSVEAGISEQYFGPGTRLTVT.

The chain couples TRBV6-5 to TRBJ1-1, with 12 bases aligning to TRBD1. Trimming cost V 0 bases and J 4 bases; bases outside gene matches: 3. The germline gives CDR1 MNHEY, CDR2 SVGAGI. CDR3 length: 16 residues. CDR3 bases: TGTGCCAGCAGTTACTCGGGGACAGGGGGCGGCACTGAAGCTTTCTTT. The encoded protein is CASSYSGTGGGTEAFF.

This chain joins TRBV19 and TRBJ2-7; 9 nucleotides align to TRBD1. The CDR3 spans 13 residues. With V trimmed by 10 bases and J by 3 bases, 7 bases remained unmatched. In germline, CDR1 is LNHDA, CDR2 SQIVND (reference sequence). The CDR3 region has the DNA TGTGCCACGGGGACAGGGACCCTCTACGAGCAGTACTTC. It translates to CATGTGTLYEQYF.

The CDR3 loop reads CASSYLGAQSYEQYF. The DNA for the CDR3 is TGTGCCAGCAGTTACTTGGGGGCGCAGTCCTACGAGCAGTACTTC. V gene TRBV6-5 combines with J gene TRBJ2-7, with D tentatively TRBD1 (6 bases). The V gene lost 1 base and the J gene lost 1 base, with 11 bases spanning the gap. Germline CDR1 MNHEY, CDR2 SVGAGI. The CDR3 covers 15 residues.

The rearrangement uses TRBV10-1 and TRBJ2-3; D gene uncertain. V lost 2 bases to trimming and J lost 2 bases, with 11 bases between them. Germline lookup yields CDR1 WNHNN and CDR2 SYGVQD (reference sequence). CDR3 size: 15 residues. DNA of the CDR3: TGCGCCAGCAGTGAGGGCAGTTCTTACACAGATACGCAGTATTTT. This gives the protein CASSEGSSYTDTQYF.

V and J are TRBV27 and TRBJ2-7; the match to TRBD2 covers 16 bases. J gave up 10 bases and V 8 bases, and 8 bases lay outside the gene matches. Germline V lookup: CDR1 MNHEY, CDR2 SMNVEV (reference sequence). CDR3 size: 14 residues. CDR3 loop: CASGSGTSGGEQYF. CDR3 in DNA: TGTGCCAGCGGATCCGGGACTAGCGGGGGGGAACAGTACTTC.

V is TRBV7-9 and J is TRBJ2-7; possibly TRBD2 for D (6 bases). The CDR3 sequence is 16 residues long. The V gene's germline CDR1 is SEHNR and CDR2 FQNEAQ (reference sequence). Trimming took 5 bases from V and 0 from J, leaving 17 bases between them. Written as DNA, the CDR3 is TGTGCCAGCAGCCCAAAGGACGGGGGTAGCTCCTACGAGCAGTACTTC. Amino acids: CASSPKDGGSSYEQYF.

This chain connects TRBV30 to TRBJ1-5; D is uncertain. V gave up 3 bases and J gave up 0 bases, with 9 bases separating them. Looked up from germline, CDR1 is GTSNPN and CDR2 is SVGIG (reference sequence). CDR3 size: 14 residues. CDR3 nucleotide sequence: TGTGCCTGGAGCGCGGATTTTAGCAATCAGCCCCAGCATTTT. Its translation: CAWSADFSNQPQHF.

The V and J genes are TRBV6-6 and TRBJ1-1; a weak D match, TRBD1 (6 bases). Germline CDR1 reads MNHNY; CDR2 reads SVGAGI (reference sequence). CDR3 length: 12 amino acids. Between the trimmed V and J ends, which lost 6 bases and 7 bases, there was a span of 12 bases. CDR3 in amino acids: CASSMTGGEAFF. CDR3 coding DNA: TGTGCCAGCAGCATGACAGGAGGTGAAGCTTTCTTT.

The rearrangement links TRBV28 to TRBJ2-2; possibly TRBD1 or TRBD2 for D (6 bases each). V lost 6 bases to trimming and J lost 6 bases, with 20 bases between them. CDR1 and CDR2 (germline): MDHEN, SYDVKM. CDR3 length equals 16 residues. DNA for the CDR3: TGTGCCAGCAGAATCCCCGGGGGCAATAAGGCCGGGGAGCTGTTTTTT. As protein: CASRIPGGNKAGELFF.

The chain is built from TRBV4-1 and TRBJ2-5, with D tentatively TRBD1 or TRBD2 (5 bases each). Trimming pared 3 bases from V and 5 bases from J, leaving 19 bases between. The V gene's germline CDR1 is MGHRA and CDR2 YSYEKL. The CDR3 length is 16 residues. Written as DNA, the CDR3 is TGCGCCAGCAGCCAGGAAGCGTCCCTCGAGGGGGAGACCCAGTACTTC. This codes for CASSQEASLEGETQYF.

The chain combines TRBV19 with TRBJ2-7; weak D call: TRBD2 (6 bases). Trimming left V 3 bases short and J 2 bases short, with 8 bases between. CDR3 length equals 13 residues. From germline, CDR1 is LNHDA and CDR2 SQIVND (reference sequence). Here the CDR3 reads CASSMTSTYEQYF. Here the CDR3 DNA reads TGTGCCAGTAGTATGACTAGTACCTACGAGCAGTACTTC.

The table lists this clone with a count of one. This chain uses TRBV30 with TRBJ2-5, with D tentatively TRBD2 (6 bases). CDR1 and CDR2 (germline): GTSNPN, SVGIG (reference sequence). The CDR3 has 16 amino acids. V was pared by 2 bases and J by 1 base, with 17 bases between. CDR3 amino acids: CAWSPRLGESQETQYF. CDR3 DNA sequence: TGTGCCTGGAGTCCCAGACTAGGGGAGAGCCAAGAGACCCAGTACTTC.

In DNA form, the CDR3 reads TGTGCCAGCAGCCCTCCATTAGGGGGGAGGTATGGCTACACCTTC. Its protein product is CASSPPLGGRYGYTF. This rearrangement joins TRBV28 to TRBJ1-2, with a weak D call TRBD1 (6 bases). The CDR3 is 15 residues long. V shed 6 bases and J shed 5 bases, with 19 bases lying between them. Per the germline V gene, CDR1 is MDHEN and CDR2 is SYDVKM.

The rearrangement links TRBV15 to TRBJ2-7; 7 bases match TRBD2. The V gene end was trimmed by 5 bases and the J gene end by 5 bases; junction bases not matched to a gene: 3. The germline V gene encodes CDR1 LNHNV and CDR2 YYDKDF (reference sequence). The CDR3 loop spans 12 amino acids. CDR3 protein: CATSGAGNEQYF. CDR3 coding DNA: TGTGCCACCAGCGGAGCGGGGAACGAGCAGTACTTC.

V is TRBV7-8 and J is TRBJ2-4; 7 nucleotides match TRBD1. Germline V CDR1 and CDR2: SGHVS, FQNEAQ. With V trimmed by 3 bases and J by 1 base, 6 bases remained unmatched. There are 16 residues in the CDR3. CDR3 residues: CASSFTGVLAKNIQYF. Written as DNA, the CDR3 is TGTGCCAGCAGCTTTACAGGGGTTTTGGCCAAAAACATTCAGTACTTC.